This passage covers 16 T cell receptor beta chains from one sample sequenced in a study of Ad26.COV2.S vaccination and SARS-CoV-2 variants (dated by TCRdb to 2020 to 2023). Reading the label with the study, this specimen's treatment or condition is: about 20 received Ad26.COV2.S at low or high dose, single or two shots; about 5 received placebo; per-sample allocation not given. Repertoires of vaccine and placebo recipients were sequenced from samples collected on day 63 after the first injection. Library method: the immunoSEQ multiplex PCR assay. TCRdb provides this immuneACCESS table in a form limited to in-frame rearrangements. Some clones are lacking; in checked studies, under half of them reflect an unresolved V gene, and why the rest are absent is not known. The sample table contains 440,000 or so clones; only one count was recorded for roughly 88% of them. The top ten hold around 4.5% of the sample.

The starting material was peripheral blood, obtained in a trial of Ad26.COV2.S vaccine versus placebo. These receptors came from a person between 18 and 65 years old who received the Ad26.COV2.S COVID-19 vaccine or a placebo.

The rearrangement links TRBV4-2 to TRBJ2-7; TRBD1 agrees at 11 bases. J lost 2 bases, V lost 8 bases, and 5 bases had no gene match. Germline values: CDR1 LGHNA, CDR2 YNFKEQ. The CDR3 has 14 amino acids. In DNA, the CDR3 is TGTGCCAGCTCCCGGGACAGGGGGGCCTACGAGCAGTACTTC. This gives the protein CASSRDRGAYEQYF.

The J gene is TRBJ2-5, the V gene TRBV28, with D possibly called TRBD1 or TRBD2 (5 bases each). Germline CDR1 reads MDHEN; CDR2 reads SYDVKM. Between the trimmed V and J ends, which lost 1 base and 9 bases, there was a span of 15 bases. The CDR3 extends over 14 amino acids. The CDR3: CASSLFGTQRAQYF. CDR3 DNA: TGTGCCAGCAGTTTATTCGGGACGCAAAGGGCCCAGTACTTC.

The V gene is TRBV10-3, the J gene TRBJ2-4; D is unclear. The germline gives CDR1 ENHRY, CDR2 SYGVKD. There are 13 residues in the CDR3. V lost 10 bases to trimming and J lost 4 bases, with 14 bases between them. Here the CDR3 DNA reads TGTGCCACCGGCTCGGACGGGAAAAACATTCAGTACTTC. Amino acid sequence: CATGSDGKNIQYF.

The V and J genes are TRBV5-1 and TRBJ2-3, with TRBD2 identical over 7 bases. V shed 0 bases, J shed 0 bases, and the junction held 7 bases outside the gene matches. From germline, CDR1 is SGHRS and CDR2 YFSETQ. This CDR3 spans 17 amino acids. The CDR3 DNA reads as TGCGCCAGCAGCTTGGCCCTAGCGGCCACTAGCACAGATACGCAGTATTTT. As protein: CASSLALAATSTDTQYF. The variable domain in full, completed from reference TRBV5-1 and TRBJ2-3, reads KAGVTQTPRYLIKTRGQQVTLSCSPISGHRSVSWYQQTPGQGLQFLFEYFSETQRNKGNFPGRFSGRQFSNSRSEMNVSTLELGDSALYLCASSLALAATSTDTQYFGPGTRLTVL.

As concerns this clone: The junction differs from germline at one of its ends, possibly a read error. The V call is TRBV27, the J call TRBJ1-1; D ambiguous. Germline values: CDR1 MNHEY, CDR2 SMNVEV (reference sequence). This CDR3 region has 9 residues. CDR3 DNA sequence: TGTGCCAGCACCCTATGCGGATTTTTT. It specifies CASTLCGFF.

The rearrangement uses TRBV7-2 and TRBJ2-5; TRBD1 aligns across 7 bases. The germline V gene encodes CDR1 SGHTA and CDR2 FQGNSA. Trimming took 7 bases from V and 4 from J; bases not matched to a gene: 9. The CDR3 totals 14 residues. CDR3 nucleotides: TGTGCCAGCAACTACAGGGGAATGGCAGAGACCCAGTACTTC. This gives the protein CASNYRGMAETQYF.

This chain links TRBV28 with TRBJ2-5; TRBD1 aligns across 12 bases. Germline CDR1 is MDHEN and CDR2 is SYDVKM. After removal of 8 bases from V and 10 bases from J, the junction contained 20 bases not matched to a gene. CDR3 length equals 17 residues. The CDR3 here is CASGVSGPGQGAVDQYF. The DNA of the CDR3 is TGTGCCAGCGGAGTTTCAGGCCCGGGACAGGGGGCCGTGGACCAGTACTTC.

Comments on this clone: The same CDR3 can be traced to other DNA sequences in this sample. This chain joins TRBV5-1 and TRBJ2-2, with D maybe TRBD2 (6 bases). The CDR3 has 14 residues. V gave up 0 bases and J gave up 5 bases, with 8 bases separating them. The V gene's germline CDR1 is SGHRS and CDR2 YFSETQ. CDR3 sequence (DNA): TGCGCCAGCAGCTTGGTCGGGGGAACCGGGGAGCTGTTTTTT. Translating gives CASSLVGGTGELFF.

The V and J genes are TRBV7-7 and TRBJ2-5; D is unresolved. V dropped 5 bases and J dropped 1 base, with 11 bases sitting between them. CDR1 is SSHAT and CDR2 is FNYEAQ in the germline V gene (reference sequence). This CDR3 spans 14 amino acids. The CDR3 is CASSPLGSQETQYF. Written as DNA, the CDR3 is TGTGCCAGCAGCCCCCTAGGCAGCCAAGAGACCCAGTACTTC. The variable domain in full, completed from reference TRBV7-7 and TRBJ2-5, reads GAGVSQSPRYKVTKRGQDVTLRCDPISSHATLYWYQQALGQGPEFLTYFNYEAQPDKSGLPSDRFSAERPEGSISTLTIQRTEQRDSAMYRCASSPLGSQETQYFGPGTRLLVL.

The table lists this clone with a count of one. The chain combines TRBV7-2 with TRBJ2-3; tentative D call: TRBD2 (6 bases). V lost 1 base to trimming and J lost 2 bases, with 13 bases between them. CDR3 length: 16 amino acids. CDR1 and CDR2 from the germline V gene are SGHTA and FQGNSA. CDR3 loop: CASSLGSRGTTDTQYF. The CDR3 coding sequence is TGTGCCAGCAGCTTAGGGTCTCGCGGGACCACAGATACGCAGTATTTT.

This clone was observed once. This rearrangement joins TRBV9 to TRBJ2-7, with 9 positions matching TRBD2. The CDR3 spans 17 residues. With V trimmed by 0 bases and J by 5 bases, 12 bases remained unmatched. The germline CDR1 and CDR2 sequences are SGDLS and YYNGEE. The CDR3 bases are TGTGCCAGCAGCGTAGTGGCGGGAGGGCTCTCTCCGCACGAGCAGTACTTC. Residues: CASSVVAGGLSPHEQYF.

J is TRBJ1-2 and V is TRBV7-2; TRBD1 might be the D (5 bases). The CDR3 has 14 amino acids. V was shortened by 5 bases and J by 4 bases, with 14 bases between the two germline ends. Germline V gene data show CDR1 as SGHTA and CDR2 as FQGNSA. CDR3 sequence (DNA): TGTGCCAGCAGCGACCGTGCAGGGCCCTATGGCTACACCTTC. Its translation: CASSDRAGPYGYTF.

This clone has only one observation. The chain couples TRBV14 to TRBJ2-7; 7 positions agree with TRBD1. This CDR3 comprises 14 residues. Germline values: CDR1 SGHDN, CDR2 FVKESK. With 1 base clipped from V and 7 bases from J, the junction kept 7 bases outside the gene matches. In DNA, the CDR3 is TGTGCCAGCAGCCAAGCTCGACAGGGCGGGGAGCAGTACTTC. It translates to CASSQARQGGEQYF.

This chain joins TRBV29-1 and TRBJ2-1; 14 bases align to TRBD2. Germline CDR1 and CDR2: SQVTM and ANQGSEA. Germline trimming cut 7 bases from V and 1 base from J; bases unmatched to any gene: 9. This CDR3 is built from 17 residues. This CDR3 reads CSAAGTSGSASYNEQFF. The CDR3 DNA reads TGCAGCGCCGCCGGGACTAGCGGGAGTGCATCCTACAATGAGCAGTTCTTC.

The chain couples TRBV30 to TRBJ2-1; D gene unclear. The germline V gene has CDR1 GTSNPN and CDR2 SVGIG (reference sequence). Trimming cost V 0 bases and J 10 bases, with 7 bases left between them. The length of the CDR3 is 11 residues. Here the CDR3 DNA reads TGTGCCTGGAGTGTAGCCTACGAGCAGTTCTTC. It translates to CAWSVAYEQFF.

This rearrangement joins TRBV7-9 to TRBJ2-7; no reliable D call. The CDR3 is made up of 12 amino acids. Trimming left V 5 bases short and J 0 bases short, with 5 bases between. The germline V gene has CDR1 SEHNR and CDR2 FQNEAQ (reference sequence). The DNA of the CDR3 is TGTGCCAGCAGCGCCAGCTCCTACGAGCAGTACTTC. Translating it yields CASSASSYEQYF.